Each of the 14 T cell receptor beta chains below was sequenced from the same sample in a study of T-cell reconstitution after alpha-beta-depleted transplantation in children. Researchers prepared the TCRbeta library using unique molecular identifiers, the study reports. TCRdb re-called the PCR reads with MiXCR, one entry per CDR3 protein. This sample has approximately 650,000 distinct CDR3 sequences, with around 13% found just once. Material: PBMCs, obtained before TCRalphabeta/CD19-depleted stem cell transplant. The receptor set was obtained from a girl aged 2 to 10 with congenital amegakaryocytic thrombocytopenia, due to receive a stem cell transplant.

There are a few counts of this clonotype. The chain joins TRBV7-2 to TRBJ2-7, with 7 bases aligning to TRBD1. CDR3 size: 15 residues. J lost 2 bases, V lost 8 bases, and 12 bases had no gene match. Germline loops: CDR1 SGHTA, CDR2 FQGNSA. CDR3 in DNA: TGTGCCAGCGCCTACGACCGGGACAGAGCCTACGAGCAGTACTTC. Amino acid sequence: CASAYDRDRAYEQYF.

CDR3 region: CASSSRPDRAYEQYF. The CDR3 nucleotides are TGTGCCAGCAGCTCGAGACCGGACAGAGCCTACGAGCAGTACTTC. The rearrangement joins TRBV7-2 to TRBJ2-7; a possible D gene is TRBD1 (6 bases). CDR3 size: 15 residues. The V end lost 4 bases, the J end lost 2 bases, and 15 bases lay between the germline ends. Germline V gives CDR1 SGHTA, CDR2 FQGNSA. The full variable domain, rest sourced from reference TRBV7-2 and TRBJ2-7, is GAGVSQSPSNKVTEKGKDVELRCDPISGHTALYWYRQSLGQGLEFLIYFQGNSAPDKSGLPSDRFSAERTGGSVSTLTIQRTQQEDSAVYLCASSSRPDRAYEQYFGPGTRLTVT.

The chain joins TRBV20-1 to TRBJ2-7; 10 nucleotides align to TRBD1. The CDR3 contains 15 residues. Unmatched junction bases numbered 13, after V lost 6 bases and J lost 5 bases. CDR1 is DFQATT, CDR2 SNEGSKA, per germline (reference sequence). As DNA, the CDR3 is TGCAGTGCGGGGGACAGGGGCCCCTTTGGTGACGAGCAGTACTTC. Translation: CSAGDRGPFGDEQYF.

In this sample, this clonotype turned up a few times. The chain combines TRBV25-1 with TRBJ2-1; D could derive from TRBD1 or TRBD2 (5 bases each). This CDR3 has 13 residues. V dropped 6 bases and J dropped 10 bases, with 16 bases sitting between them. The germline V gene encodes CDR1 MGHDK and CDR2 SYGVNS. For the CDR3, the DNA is TGTGCCAGCAGCGGGACGGGACCCCGCGAGCAGTTCTTC. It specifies CASSGTGPREQFF.

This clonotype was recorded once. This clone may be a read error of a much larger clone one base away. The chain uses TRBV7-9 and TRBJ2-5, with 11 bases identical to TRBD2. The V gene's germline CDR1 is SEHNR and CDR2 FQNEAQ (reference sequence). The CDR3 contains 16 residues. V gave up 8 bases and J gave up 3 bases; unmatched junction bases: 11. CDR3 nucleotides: TGTGCCAGCGAGGCTAGCGGGAGGAACTCGGAAGAGACCCAGTACTTC. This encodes CASEASGRNSEETQYF.

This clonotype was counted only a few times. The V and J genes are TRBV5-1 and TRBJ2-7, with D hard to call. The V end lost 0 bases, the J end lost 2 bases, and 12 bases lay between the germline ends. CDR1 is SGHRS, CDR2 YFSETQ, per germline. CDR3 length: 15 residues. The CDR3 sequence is CASSLGVQTTYEQYF. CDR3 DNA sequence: TGCGCCAGCAGCTTGGGAGTACAGACCACCTACGAGCAGTACTTC.

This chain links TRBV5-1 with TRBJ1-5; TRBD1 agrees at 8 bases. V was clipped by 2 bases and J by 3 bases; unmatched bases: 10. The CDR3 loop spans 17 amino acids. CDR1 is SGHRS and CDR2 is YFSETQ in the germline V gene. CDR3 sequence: CASSFDPGTGSNQPQHF. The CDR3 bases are TGCGCCAGCAGCTTCGACCCCGGGACAGGATCCAATCAGCCCCAGCATTTT.

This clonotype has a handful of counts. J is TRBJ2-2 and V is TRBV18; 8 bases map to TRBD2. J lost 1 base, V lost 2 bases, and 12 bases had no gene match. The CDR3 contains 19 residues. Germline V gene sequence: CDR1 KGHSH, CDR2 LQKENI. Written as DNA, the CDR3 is TGTGCCAGCTCACCAGTAGGACTAGCAGAGGTTGTGAACACCGGGGAGCTGTTTTTT. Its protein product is CASSPVGLAEVVNTGELFF. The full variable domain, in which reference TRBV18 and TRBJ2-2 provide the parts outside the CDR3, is NAGVMQNPRHLVRRRGQEARLRCSPMKGHSHVYWYRQLPEEGLKFMVYLQKENIIDESGMPKERFSAEFPKEGPSILRIQQVVRGDSAAYFCASSPVGLAEVVNTGELFFGEGSRLTVL.

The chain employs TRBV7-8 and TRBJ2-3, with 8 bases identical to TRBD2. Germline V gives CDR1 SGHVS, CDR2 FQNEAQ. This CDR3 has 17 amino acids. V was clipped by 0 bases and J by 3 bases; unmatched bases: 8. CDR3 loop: CASSLARAGGATDTQYF. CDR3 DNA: TGTGCCAGCAGCTTAGCTCGGGCGGGGGGCGCAACAGATACGCAGTATTTT.

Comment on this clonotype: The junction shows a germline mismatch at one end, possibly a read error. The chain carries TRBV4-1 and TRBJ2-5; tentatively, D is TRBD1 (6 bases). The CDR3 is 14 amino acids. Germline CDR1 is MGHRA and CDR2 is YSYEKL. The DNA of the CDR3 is TGCGCCAGCAGCCTAGACAGGCGACAAGAGACCCAGTCCTTC. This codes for CASSLDRRQETQSF.

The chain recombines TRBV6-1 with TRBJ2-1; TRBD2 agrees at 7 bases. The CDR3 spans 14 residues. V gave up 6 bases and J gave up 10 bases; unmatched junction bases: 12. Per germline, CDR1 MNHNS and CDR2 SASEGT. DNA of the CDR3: TGTGCCAGCAGCCGGATGATACTAGCGAGCGAGCAGTTCTTC. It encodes CASSRMILASEQFF.

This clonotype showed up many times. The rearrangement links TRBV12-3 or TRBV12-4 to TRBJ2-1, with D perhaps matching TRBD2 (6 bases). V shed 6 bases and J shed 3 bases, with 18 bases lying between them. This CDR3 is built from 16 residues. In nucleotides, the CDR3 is TGTGCCAGCAGCCCTGGGGGATTAGCGGACTACAATGAGCAGTTCTTC. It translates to CASSPGGLADYNEQFF.

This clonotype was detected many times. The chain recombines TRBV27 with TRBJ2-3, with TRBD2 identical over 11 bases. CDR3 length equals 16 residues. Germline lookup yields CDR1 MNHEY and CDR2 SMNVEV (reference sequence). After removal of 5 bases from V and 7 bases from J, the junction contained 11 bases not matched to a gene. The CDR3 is CASSPIAGGKWNTQYF. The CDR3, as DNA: TGTGCCAGCAGTCCCATAGCGGGAGGGAAGTGGAATACGCAGTATTTT.

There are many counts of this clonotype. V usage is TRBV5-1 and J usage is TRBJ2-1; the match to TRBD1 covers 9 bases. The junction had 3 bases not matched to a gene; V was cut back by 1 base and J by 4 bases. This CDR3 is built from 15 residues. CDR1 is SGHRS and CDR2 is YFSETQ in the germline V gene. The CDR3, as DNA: TGCGCCAGCAGCTTGACGGGACAGGGATACAATGAGCAGTTCTTC. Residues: CASSLTGQGYNEQFF. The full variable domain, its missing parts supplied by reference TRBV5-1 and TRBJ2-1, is KAGVTQTPRYLIKTRGQQVTLSCSPISGHRSVSWYQQTPGQGLQFLFEYFSETQRNKGNFPGRFSGRQFSNSRSEMNVSTLELGDSALYLCASSLTGQGYNEQFFGPGTRLTVL.